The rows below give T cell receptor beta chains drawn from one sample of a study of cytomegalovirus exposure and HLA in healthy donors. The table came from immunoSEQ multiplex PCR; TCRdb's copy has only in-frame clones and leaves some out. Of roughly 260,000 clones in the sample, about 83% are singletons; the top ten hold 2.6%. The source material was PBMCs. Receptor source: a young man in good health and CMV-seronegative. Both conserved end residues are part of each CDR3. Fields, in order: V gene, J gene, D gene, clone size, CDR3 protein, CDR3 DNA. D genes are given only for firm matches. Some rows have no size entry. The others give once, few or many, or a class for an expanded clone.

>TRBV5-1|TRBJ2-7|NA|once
CASSASRYEQYF
TGCGCCAGCAGCGCGTCCCGTTATGAGCAGTACTTC
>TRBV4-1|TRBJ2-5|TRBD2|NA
CASSPTGGGLEETQYF
TGCGCCAGCAGCCCCACGGGCGGGGGGTTAGAAGAGACCCAGTACTTC
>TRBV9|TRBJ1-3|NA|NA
CASSGYSSPGNTIYF
TGTGCCAGCAGCGGCTACTCAAGCCCTGGAAACACCATATATTTT
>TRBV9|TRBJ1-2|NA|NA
CASSVDPGARGYTF
TGTGCCAGCAGCGTAGATCCGGGTGCGCGCGGCTACACCTTC
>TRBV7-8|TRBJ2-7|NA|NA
CASSSGRGNAYEQYF
TGTGCCAGCAGCTCGGGCAGAGGGAACGCTTACGAGCAGTACTTC
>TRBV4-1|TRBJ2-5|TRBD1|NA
CASSQATGGRGQETQYF
TGCGCCAGCAGCCAGGCTACAGGGGGTAGGGGGCAAGAGACCCAGTACTTC
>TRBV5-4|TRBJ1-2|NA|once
CASSLKDSIYGYTF
TGTGCCAGCAGCTTGAAGGACAGCATCTATGGCTACACCTTC
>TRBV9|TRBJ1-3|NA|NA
CASSALGGSGNTIYF
TGTGCCAGCAGCGCTTTGGGGGGAAGTGGAAACACCATATATTTT
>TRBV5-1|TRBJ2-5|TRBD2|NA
CASSLVAGVQETQYF
TGCGCCAGCAGCTTGGTAGCGGGGGTACAAGAGACCCAGTACTTC
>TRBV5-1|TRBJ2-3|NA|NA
CASSTGQGGPDTQYF
TGCGCCAGCAGCACTGGACAGGGAGGGCCAGATACGCAGTATTTT
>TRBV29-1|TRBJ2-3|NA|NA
CSVEEGVARNTQYF
TGCAGCGTTGAAGAGGGCGTAGCGAGGAATACGCAGTATTTT
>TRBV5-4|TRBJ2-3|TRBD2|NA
CASSPGGRGYTDTQYF
TGTGCCAGCAGCCCGGGAGGGCGGGGGTACACAGATACGCAGTATTTT
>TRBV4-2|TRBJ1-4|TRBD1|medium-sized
CASSQEGQGYEKLFF
TGTGCCAGCAGCCAAGAGGGACAGGGGTATGAAAAACTGTTTTTT
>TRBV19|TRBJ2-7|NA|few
CASSILGGTYEQYF
TGTGCCAGTAGTATCCTGGGGGGTACCTACGAGCAGTACTTC
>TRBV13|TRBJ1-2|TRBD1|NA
CASSSPGTGPYGYTF
TGTGCCAGCAGCTCCCCCGGGACAGGGCCCTATGGCTACACCTTC
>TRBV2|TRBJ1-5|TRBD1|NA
CASRGTGAHNQPQHF
TGTGCCAGCAGAGGAACAGGGGCCCACAATCAGCCCCAGCATTTT
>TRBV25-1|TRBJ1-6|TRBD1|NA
CASSEYGTGGAGRSPLHF
TGTGCCAGCAGTGAATACGGGACAGGGGGCGCAGGGCGGTCACCCCTCCACTTT
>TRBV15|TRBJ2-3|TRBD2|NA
CATSSRGAGGPDTQYF
TGTGCCACCAGCAGCCGGGGAGCGGGAGGGCCGGATACGCAGTATTTT
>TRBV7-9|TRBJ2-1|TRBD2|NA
CASIPLGGTYNEQFF
TGTGCCAGCATCCCCTTGGGAGGGACCTACAATGAGCAGTTCTTC
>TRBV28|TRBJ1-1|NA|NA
CASSLLPTGEAFF
TGTGCCAGCAGTTTATTACCAACGGGGGAAGCTTTCTTT
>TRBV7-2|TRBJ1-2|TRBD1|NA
CASSTLQGASNGYTF
TGTGCCAGCAGCACCCTTCAGGGGGCGAGTAATGGCTACACCTTC
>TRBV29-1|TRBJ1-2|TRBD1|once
CSIGQGRNYGYTF
TGCAGCATAGGACAGGGCCGTAACTATGGCTACACCTTC
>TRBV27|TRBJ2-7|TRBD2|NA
CASSLSGLAGDYYEQYF
TGTGCCAGCAGTTTGTCGGGACTAGCGGGGGACTACTACGAGCAGTACTTC
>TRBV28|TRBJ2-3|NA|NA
CASRVGGGSDTQYF
TGTGCCAGCAGAGTAGGGGGGGGCTCCGATACGCAGTATTTT
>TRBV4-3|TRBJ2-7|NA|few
CASSHPEGPGYEQYF
TGCGCCAGCAGCCACCCCGAGGGCCCGGGATACGAGCAGTACTTC
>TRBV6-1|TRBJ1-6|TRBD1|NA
CASTPGQESSPLHF
TGTGCCAGCACCCCGGGACAGGAATCTTCACCCCTCCACTTT
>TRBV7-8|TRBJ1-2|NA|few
CASSLDVLRGGYGYTF
TGTGCCAGCAGCTTAGACGTACTTAGGGGGGGCTATGGCTACACCTTC
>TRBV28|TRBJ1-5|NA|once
CASSWVGQPQHF
TGTGCCAGCAGTTGGGTCGGGCAGCCCCAGCATTTT
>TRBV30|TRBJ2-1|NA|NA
CAWSRSATYNEQFF
TGTGCCTGGAGTAGGAGCGCTACCTACAATGAGCAGTTCTTC
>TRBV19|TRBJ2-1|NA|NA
CASSAGANSYNEQFF
TGTGCCAGTAGTGCAGGGGCCAACTCCTACAATGAGCAGTTCTTC